These 14 T cell receptor beta chains share one sample of origin, sequenced in a study of lymphopenia after photon versus proton radiotherapy. Sequencing used immunoSEQ multiplex PCR; TCRdb keeps in-frame clones, though not all of them. The data hold tens of thousands of clones, with 92% observed a single time. The specimen was peripheral blood, collected from a patient treated with photon-based radiotherapy. The receptors derive from a man aged 60 to 75 with cholangiocarcinoma.

A note on this clone: A junction end diverges from the germline sequence, so it may reflect a read error. The rearrangement joins TRBV7-7 to TRBJ1-5; tentative D call: TRBD1 (6 bases). The CDR3 is made up of 13 amino acids. Germline values: CDR1 SSHAT, CDR2 FNYEAQ (reference sequence). The CDR3 sequence is CASSLDRNQPQHF. CDR3 sequence (DNA): TGTGCTAGCAGCTTGGACAGAAATCAGCCCCAGCATTTT.

The chain employs TRBV13 and TRBJ2-7, with D unresolved. In germline, CDR1 is PRHDT, CDR2 FYEKMQ (reference sequence). There are 14 residues in the CDR3. The V end was cut by 2 bases, the J end by 2 bases, with 10 bases between. This CDR3 is CASSLSGRTYEQYF. DNA for the CDR3: TGTGCCAGCAGCTTATCAGGCAGGACCTACGAGCAGTACTTC. Supplemented by reference TRBV13 and TRBJ2-7, the full variable domain reads AAGVIQSPRHLIKEKRETATLKCYPIPRHDTVYWYQQGPGQDPQFLISFYEKMQSDKGSIPDRFSAQQFSDYHSELNMSSLELGDSALYFCASSLSGRTYEQYFGPGTRLTVT.

This sequence joins TRBV7-9 and TRBJ2-1, with 9 positions matching TRBD2. The CDR3 is 12 residues long. Unmatched junction bases numbered 12, after V lost 8 bases and J lost 16 bases. Germline assignment: CDR1 SEHNR and CDR2 FQNEAQ (reference sequence). The CDR3 loop reads CASSGAGLALFF. In DNA, the CDR3 is TGTGCCAGCTCCGGGGCGGGACTAGCTCTTTTCTTC.

The chain has TRBV9 and TRBJ2-7; TRBD2 aligns across 7 bases. V was pared by 0 bases and J by 5 bases, with 5 bases of the junction left unmatched. This CDR3 spans 14 amino acids. Per germline, CDR1 SGDLS and CDR2 YYNGEE. CDR3 sequence reads: CASSVVGGIDEQYF. The CDR3 DNA sequence: TGTGCCAGCAGCGTAGTGGGGGGGATAGACGAGCAGTACTTC.

V and J are TRBV5-4 and TRBJ2-5, with TRBD1 identical over 10 bases. The CDR3 extends over 16 amino acids. V trimming: 4 bases; J trimming: 5 bases; junction bases outside the gene matches: 11. Germline V gene data show CDR1 as SGHNT and CDR2 as YYREEE (reference sequence). CDR3 coding DNA: TGTGCCAGCAGCGCAGGGACAGGGGACCCCAGGGAGACCCAGTACTTC. Amino acids: CASSAGTGDPRETQYF.

In this sample, this clone turned up once. The V call is TRBV7-9, the J call TRBJ2-7, with 7 bases fitting TRBD2. This CDR3 has 14 amino acids. Trimming took 1 base from V and 4 from J; bases not matched to a gene: 4. Germline V gene data show CDR1 as SEHNR and CDR2 as FQNEAQ (reference sequence). The DNA of the CDR3 is TGTGCCAGCAGCTTAGAGGGGAGGGGTTACGAGCAGTACTTC. It translates to CASSLEGRGYEQYF.

The chain uses TRBV18 and TRBJ1-5; D gene unclear. Germline CDR1 and CDR2: KGHSH and LQKENI. Trimming took 3 bases from V and 4 from J, leaving 10 bases between them. This CDR3 spans 14 amino acids. CDR3 amino acids: CASSPSRANQPQHF. CDR3 nucleotides: TGTGCCAGCTCACCCTCAAGGGCTAATCAGCCCCAGCATTTT.

The genes are TRBV15 and TRBJ2-1; TRBD2 matches at 10 bases. In germline, CDR1 is LNHNV, CDR2 YYDKDF (reference sequence). This CDR3 comprises 16 residues. V dropped 2 bases and J dropped 6; count of bases not matched to a gene: 7. The CDR3: CATSRPPSGSLNEQFF. The CDR3 DNA is TGTGCCACCAGCAGACCACCTAGCGGGAGCCTCAATGAGCAGTTCTTC.

This clone was observed a single time. The genes are TRBV11-2 and TRBJ2-3; D is possibly TRBD2 (6 bases). The ends were cut back, 4 bases at V and 6 bases at J, with 11 bases in the middle. The CDR3 extends over 13 amino acids. Germline lookup yields CDR1 SGHAT and CDR2 FQNNGV. The CDR3 DNA reads as TGTGCCAGCAGCTCGTCGGAGGGGGATACGCAGTATTTT. Translated, it gives CASSSSEGDTQYF.

The chain combines TRBV6-1 with TRBJ2-1; 7 bases are a match to TRBD2. The CDR3 contains 14 residues. The germline V gene encodes CDR1 MNHNS and CDR2 SASEGT. V gave up 7 bases and J gave up 7 bases; unmatched junction bases: 10. CDR3 coding DNA: TGTGCCAGCAAACAAGCGGGACTATGGAATGAGCAGTTCTTC. This sequence encodes CASKQAGLWNEQFF.

J is TRBJ1-5 and V is TRBV4-1, with 7 bases that match TRBD1. Unmatched junction bases numbered 12, after V lost 4 bases and J lost 3 bases. Germline V gene sequence: CDR1 MGHRA, CDR2 YSYEKL. This CDR3 comprises 17 residues. The CDR3 sequence: CASSPVPGQQLNQPQHF. The CDR3 DNA reads as TGCGCCAGCAGCCCAGTGCCGGGACAGCAACTCAATCAGCCCCAGCATTTT.

By share, this clone counts as medium-sized (0.01 to 0.1%). The rearrangement links TRBV19 to TRBJ1-5, with 7 positions matching TRBD1. Germline V gives CDR1 LNHDA, CDR2 SQIVND (reference sequence). The CDR3 covers 19 residues. The trim removed 4 bases at V and 0 bases at J, leaving 15 bases unmatched. CDR3 nucleotide sequence: TGTGCCAGTAGTACCGCCCAAGGGACAGCTATGTATAGCAATCAGCCCCAGCATTTT. It specifies CASSTAQGTAMYSNQPQHF.

V and J are TRBV19 and TRBJ2-7, with 9 nucleotides matching TRBD2. CDR3 length: 15 amino acids. J gave up 3 bases and V 5 bases, and 8 bases lay outside the gene matches. The V gene's germline CDR1 is LNHDA and CDR2 SQIVND (reference sequence). CDR3 residues: CASSLRLAGHYEQYF. Here the CDR3 DNA reads TGTGCCAGTAGTCTCAGGCTAGCGGGACACTACGAGCAGTACTTC.

The chain employs TRBV6-6 and TRBJ1-1, with D possibly TRBD1 on 5 matching bases. This CDR3 spans 15 amino acids. The germline gives CDR1 MNHNY, CDR2 SVGAGI (reference sequence). V lost 2 bases, J lost 0 bases, and 10 bases lay in between. The CDR3, as DNA: TGTGCCAGCAGTTACCCTGGGACGGTGAACACTGAAGCTTTCTTT. As protein: CASSYPGTVNTEAFF.